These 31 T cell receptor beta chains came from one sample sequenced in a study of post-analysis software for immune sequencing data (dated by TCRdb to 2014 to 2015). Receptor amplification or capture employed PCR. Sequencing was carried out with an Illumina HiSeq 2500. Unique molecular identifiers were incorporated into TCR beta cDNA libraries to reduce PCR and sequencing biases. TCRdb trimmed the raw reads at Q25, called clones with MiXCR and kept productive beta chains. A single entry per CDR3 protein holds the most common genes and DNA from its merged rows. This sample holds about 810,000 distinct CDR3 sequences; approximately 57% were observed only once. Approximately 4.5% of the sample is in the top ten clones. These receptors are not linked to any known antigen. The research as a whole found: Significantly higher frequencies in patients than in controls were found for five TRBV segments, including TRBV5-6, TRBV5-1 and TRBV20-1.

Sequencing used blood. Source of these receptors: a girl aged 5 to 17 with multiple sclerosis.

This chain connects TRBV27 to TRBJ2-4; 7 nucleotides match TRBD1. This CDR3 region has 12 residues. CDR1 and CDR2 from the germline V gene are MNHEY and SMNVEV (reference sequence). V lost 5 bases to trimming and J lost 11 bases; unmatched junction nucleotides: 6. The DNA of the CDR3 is TGTGCCAGCAGTCCGACAGGGCTCTTTCAGTACTTC. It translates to CASSPTGLFQYF.

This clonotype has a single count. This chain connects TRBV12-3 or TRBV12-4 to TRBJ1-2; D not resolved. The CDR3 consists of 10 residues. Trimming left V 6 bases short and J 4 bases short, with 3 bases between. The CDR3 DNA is TGTGCCAGCAGGGCCTATGGCTACACCTTC. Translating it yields CASRAYGYTF.

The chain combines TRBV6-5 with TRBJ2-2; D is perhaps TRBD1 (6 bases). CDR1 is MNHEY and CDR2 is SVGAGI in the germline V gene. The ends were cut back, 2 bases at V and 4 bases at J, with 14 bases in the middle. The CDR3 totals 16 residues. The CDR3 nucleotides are TGTGCCAGCAGTTACCCCACGACAGGCGCCACCGGGGAGCTGTTTTTT. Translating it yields CASSYPTTGATGELFF.

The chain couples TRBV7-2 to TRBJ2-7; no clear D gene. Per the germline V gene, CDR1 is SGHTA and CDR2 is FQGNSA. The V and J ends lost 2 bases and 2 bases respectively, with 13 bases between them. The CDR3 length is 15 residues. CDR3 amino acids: CASSLTDDQAYEQYF. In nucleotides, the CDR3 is TGTGCCAGCAGCTTAACTGATGACCAGGCCTACGAGCAGTACTTC. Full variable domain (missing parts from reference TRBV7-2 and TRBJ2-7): GAGVSQSPSNKVTEKGKDVELRCDPISGHTALYWYRQSLGQGLEFLIYFQGNSAPDKSGLPSDRFSAERTGGSVSTLTIQRTQQEDSAVYLCASSLTDDQAYEQYFGPGTRLTVT.

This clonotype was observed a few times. The DNA for the CDR3 is TGCGCCAGCAGCTTGGTGGGGCAGGGCCGCTACGAGCAGTACTTC. Translated, it gives CASSLVGQGRYEQYF. V is TRBV5-1 and J is TRBJ2-7; weak D call: TRBD1 (5 bases). The CDR3 is made up of 15 amino acids. From germline, CDR1 is SGHRS and CDR2 YFSETQ. V was pared by 0 bases and J by 3 bases, with 13 bases between.

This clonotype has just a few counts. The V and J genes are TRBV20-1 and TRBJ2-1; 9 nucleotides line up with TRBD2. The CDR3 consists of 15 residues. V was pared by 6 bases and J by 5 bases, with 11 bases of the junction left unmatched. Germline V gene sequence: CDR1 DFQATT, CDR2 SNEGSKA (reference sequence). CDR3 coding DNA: TGCAGTGCCCCTCCCAGGCGGGGGGGAAACAATGAGCAGTTCTTC. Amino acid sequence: CSAPPRRGGNNEQFF.

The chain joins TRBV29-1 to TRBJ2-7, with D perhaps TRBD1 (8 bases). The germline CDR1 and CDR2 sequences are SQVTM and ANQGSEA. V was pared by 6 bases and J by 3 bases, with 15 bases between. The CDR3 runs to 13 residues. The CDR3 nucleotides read TGCAGCGTCTTGACAGGGGAGGGCTACGAGCAGTACTTC. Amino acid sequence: CSVLTGEGYEQYF.

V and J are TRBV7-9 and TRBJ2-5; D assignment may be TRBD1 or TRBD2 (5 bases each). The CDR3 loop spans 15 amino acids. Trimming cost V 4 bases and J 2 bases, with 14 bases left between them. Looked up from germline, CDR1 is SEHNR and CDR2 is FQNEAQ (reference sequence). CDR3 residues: CASSSAGAEQETQYF. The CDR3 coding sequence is TGTGCCAGCAGCTCCGCCGGGGCAGAGCAAGAGACCCAGTACTTC.

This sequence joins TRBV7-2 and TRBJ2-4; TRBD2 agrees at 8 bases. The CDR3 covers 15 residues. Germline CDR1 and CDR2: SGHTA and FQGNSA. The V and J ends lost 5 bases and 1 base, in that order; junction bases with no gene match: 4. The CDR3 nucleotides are TGTGCCAGCAGCGCCCGCGGGGGGGCCAAAAACATTCAGTACTTC. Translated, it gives CASSARGGAKNIQYF.

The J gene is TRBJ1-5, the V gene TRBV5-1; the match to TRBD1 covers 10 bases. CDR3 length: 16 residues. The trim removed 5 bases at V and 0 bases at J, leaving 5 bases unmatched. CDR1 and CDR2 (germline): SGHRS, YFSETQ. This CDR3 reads CASRGGTGDSNQPQHF. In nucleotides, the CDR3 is TGCGCCAGCAGGGGCGGGACAGGGGATAGCAATCAGCCCCAGCATTTT.

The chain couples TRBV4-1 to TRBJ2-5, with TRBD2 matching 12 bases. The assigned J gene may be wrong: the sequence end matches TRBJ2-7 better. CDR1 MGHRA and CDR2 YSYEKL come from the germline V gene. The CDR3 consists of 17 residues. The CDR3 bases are TGCGCCAGCAGCCCCACTTACCCTAGCGGGGGGGCTTACGAGCAGTACTTC. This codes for CASSPTYPSGGAYEQYF.

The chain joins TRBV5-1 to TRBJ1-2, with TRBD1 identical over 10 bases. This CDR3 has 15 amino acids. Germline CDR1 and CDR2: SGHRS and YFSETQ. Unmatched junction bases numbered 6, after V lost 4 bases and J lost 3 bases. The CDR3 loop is CASSPSDRGDYGYTF. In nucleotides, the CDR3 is TGCGCCAGCAGCCCGTCGGACAGGGGGGACTATGGCTACACCTTC.

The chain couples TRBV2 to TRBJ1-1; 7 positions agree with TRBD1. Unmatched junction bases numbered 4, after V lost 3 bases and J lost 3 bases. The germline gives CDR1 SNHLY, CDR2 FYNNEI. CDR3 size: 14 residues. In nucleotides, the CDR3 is TGTGCCAGCAGTGACGAGACAGGGTACACTGAAGCTTTCTTT. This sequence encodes CASSDETGYTEAFF.

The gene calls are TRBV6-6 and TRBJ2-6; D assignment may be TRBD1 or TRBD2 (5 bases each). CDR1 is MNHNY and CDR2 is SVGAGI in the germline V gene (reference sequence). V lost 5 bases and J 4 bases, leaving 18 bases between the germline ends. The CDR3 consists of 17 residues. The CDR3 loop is CASSPRDRPSGANVLTF. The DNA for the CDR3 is TGTGCCAGCAGTCCCCGGGACCGGCCGTCCGGGGCCAACGTCCTGACTTTC.

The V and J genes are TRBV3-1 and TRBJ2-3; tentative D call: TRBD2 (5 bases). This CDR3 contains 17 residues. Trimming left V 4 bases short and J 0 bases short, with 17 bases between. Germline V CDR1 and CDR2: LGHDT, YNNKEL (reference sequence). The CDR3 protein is CASSRRRRRTSTDTQYF. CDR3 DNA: TGTGCCAGCAGCCGCAGAAGGAGGCGTACTAGCACAGATACGCAGTATTTT.

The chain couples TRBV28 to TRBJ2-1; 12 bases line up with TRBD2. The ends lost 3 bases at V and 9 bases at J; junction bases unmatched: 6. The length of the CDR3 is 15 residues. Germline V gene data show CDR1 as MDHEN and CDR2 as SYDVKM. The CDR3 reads CASSFRWTSGTEQFF. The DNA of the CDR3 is TGTGCCAGCAGTTTTCGGTGGACTAGCGGGACTGAGCAGTTCTTC.

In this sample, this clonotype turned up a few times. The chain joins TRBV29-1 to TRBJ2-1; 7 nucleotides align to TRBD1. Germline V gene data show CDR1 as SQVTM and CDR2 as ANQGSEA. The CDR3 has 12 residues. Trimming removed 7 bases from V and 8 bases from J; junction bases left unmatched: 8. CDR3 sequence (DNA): TGCAGCGCCCGAGGGGGCCCCCATGAGCAGTTCTTC. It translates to CSARGGPHEQFF.

The CDR3 spells CASSELRNSWFF. Written as DNA, the CDR3 is TGTGCCAGCAGTGAATTAAGAAACAGCTGGTTCTTC. V usage is TRBV25-1 and J usage is TRBJ2-1; no clear D. The CDR3 covers 12 residues. The V and J ends lost 1 base and 15 bases respectively, with 13 bases between them. Germline CDR1 reads MGHDK; CDR2 reads SYGVNS.

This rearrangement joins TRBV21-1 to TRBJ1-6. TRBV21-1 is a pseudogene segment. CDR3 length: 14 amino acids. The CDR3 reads CASSKHRDNSPLHF. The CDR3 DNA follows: TGTGCCAGCAGCAAACACCGAGATAATTCACCCCTCCACTTT.

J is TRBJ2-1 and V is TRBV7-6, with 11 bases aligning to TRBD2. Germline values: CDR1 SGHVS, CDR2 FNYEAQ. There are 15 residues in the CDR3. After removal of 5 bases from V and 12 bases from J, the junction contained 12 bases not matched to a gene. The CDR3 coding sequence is TGTGCCAGCAGCCCCCTAGCGGGGGGTCCTACCGGGCAGTTCTTC. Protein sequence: CASSPLAGGPTGQFF.

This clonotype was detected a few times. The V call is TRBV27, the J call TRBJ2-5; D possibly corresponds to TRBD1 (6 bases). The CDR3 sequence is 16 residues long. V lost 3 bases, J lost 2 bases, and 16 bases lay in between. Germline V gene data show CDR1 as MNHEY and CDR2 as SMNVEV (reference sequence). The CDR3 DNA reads TGTGCCAGCAGTTTTATTACCGGGACAACTCAAGAGACCCAGTACTTC. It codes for CASSFITGTTQETQYF.

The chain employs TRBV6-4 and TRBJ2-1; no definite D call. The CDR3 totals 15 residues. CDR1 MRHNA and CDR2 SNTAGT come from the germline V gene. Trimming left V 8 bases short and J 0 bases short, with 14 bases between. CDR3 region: CASSRKQSSYNEQFF. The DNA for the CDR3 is TGTGCCAGCTCTCGGAAGCAGAGCTCCTACAATGAGCAGTTCTTC.

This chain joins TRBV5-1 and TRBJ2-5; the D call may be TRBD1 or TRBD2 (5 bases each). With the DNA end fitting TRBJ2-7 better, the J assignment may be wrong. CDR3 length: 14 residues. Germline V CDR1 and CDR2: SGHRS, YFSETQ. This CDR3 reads CASSLGRGEGEQYF. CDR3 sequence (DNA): TGCGCCAGCAGCTTGGGTCGGGGCGAAGGCGAGCAGTACTTC.

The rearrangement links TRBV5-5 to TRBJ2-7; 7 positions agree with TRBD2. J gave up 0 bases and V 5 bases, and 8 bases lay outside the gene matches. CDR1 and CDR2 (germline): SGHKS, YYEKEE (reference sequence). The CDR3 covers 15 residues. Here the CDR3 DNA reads TGTGCCAGCAGAATGGTGGGACTAAGCTCCTACGAGCAGTACTTC. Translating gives CASRMVGLSSYEQYF.

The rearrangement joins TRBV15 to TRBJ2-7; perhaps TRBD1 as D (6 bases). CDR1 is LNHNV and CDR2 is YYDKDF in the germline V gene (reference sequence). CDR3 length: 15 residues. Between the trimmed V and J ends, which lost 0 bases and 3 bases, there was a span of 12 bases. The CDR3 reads CATSRDVGQHYEQYF. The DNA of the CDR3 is TGTGCCACCAGCAGAGATGTGGGACAACACTACGAGCAGTACTTC.

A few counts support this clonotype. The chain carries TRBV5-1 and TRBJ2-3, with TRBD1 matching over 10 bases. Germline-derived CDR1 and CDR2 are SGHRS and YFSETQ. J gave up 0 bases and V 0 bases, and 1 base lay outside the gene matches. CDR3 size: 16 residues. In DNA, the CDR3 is TGCGCCAGCAGCTTGGTGGGACAGGGGAGCACAGATACGCAGTATTTT. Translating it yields CASSLVGQGSTDTQYF.

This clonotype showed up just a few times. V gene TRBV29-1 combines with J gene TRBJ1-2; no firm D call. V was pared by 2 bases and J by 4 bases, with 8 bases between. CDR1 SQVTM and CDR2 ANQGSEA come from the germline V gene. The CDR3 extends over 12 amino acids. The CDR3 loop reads CSVETGFYGYTF. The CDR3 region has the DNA TGCAGCGTTGAAACCGGGTTCTATGGCTACACCTTC. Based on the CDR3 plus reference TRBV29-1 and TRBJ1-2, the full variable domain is SAVISQKPSRDICQRGTSLTIQCQVDSQVTMMFWYRQQPGQSLTLIATANQGSEATYESGFVIDKFPISRPNLTFSTLTVSNMSPEDSSIYLCSVETGFYGYTFGSGTRLTVV.

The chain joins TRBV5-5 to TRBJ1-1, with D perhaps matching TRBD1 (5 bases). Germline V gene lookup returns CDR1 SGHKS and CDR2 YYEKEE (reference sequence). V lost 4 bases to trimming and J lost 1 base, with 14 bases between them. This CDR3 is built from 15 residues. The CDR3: CASSGGVGGNTEAFF. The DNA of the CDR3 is TGTGCCAGCAGCGGAGGTGTTGGGGGGAACACTGAAGCTTTCTTT.

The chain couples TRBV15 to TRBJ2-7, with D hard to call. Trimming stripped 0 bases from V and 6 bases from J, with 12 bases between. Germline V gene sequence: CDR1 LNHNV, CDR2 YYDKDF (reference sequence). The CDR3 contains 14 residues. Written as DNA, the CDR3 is TGTGCCACCAGCAGAGATATGGGGTGGAGCGAGCAGTACTTC. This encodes CATSRDMGWSEQYF.

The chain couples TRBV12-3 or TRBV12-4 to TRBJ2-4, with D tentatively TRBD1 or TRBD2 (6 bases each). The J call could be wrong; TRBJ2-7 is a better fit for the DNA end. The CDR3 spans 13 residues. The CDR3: CASELGGFGEQYF. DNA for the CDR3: TGTGCCAGCGAGCTCGGGGGCTTCGGCGAGCAGTACTTC.

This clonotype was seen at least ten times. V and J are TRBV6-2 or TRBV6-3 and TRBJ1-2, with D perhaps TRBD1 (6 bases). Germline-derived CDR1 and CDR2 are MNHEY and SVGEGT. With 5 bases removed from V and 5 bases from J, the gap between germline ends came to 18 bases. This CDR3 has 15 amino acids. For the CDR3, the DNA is TGTGCCAGCAGTCCTTCCGGGACAACCTGGTATGGCTACACCTTC. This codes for CASSPSGTTWYGYTF.